These T cell receptor beta chains were read from a single sample in a study of shared clonotypes between healthy human individuals. Repertoires were generated with immunoSEQ multiplex PCR, while TCRdb's copy carries only in-frame clones and drops some. The profile shows 800,000 or so clones, approximately 97% of them singletons. Sequenced sample: naive CD8+ T cells sorted from blood. The receptors were sampled from a man between 25 and 39 years old in good health. Each CDR3 is given with its conserved first and last residue. Each record gives: V gene, J gene, CDR3 protein.

v_gene: TRBV6-1
j_gene: TRBJ2-7
CDR3aa: CASSEVPRGPAYEQYF

v_gene: TRBV27
j_gene: TRBJ2-7
CDR3aa: CASSFKSQGEQYF

v_gene: TRBV11-3
j_gene: TRBJ2-1
CDR3aa: CASSLGLALDNEQFF

v_gene: TRBV9
j_gene: TRBJ2-1
CDR3aa: CASSVASSGPTDEQFF

v_gene: TRBV11-2
j_gene: TRBJ2-1
CDR3aa: CASRRTGTSYNEQFF

v_gene: TRBV7-9
j_gene: TRBJ2-7
CDR3aa: CASSELRAGGPYEQYF

v_gene: TRBV2
j_gene: TRBJ2-1
CDR3aa: CASRVGRVNNEQFF

v_gene: TRBV27
j_gene: TRBJ2-7
CDR3aa: CASSLFSGSYEQYF

v_gene: TRBV7-3
j_gene: TRBJ1-1
CDR3aa: CATSREGLNTEAFF

v_gene: TRBV7-9
j_gene: TRBJ1-2
CDR3aa: CASSFGTPYGYTF

v_gene: TRBV9
j_gene: TRBJ2-5
CDR3aa: CASSVSTPETQYF

v_gene: TRBV27
j_gene: TRBJ2-5
CDR3aa: CASSIPRANKETQYF

v_gene: TRBV28
j_gene: TRBJ1-2
CDR3aa: CASSFLPGAGYGYTF

v_gene: TRBV7-3
j_gene: TRBJ2-1
CDR3aa: CASSEDGSSYNEQFF

v_gene: TRBV29-1
j_gene: TRBJ1-2
CDR3aa: CSGGEVSDLDGGYGYTF

v_gene: TRBV7-3
j_gene: TRBJ2-1
CDR3aa: CASSSEGLRDNEQFF

v_gene: TRBV4-1
j_gene: TRBJ2-1
CDR3aa: CASSQVRVGNEQFF

v_gene: TRBV10-3
j_gene: TRBJ1-2
CDR3aa: CAIWGQGSRFNYGYTF

v_gene: TRBV27
j_gene: TRBJ2-7
CDR3aa: CASSPAGGSYYEQYF

v_gene: TRBV9
j_gene: TRBJ2-5
CDR3aa: CASSAAGWQETQYF

v_gene: TRBV7-2
j_gene: TRBJ2-7
CDR3aa: CASSLLSGSYEQYF

v_gene: TRBV13
j_gene: TRBJ2-1
CDR3aa: CASSSPGQGQFF

v_gene: TRBV29-1
j_gene: TRBJ2-3
CDR3aa: CSVETLDENTDTQYF

v_gene: TRBV15
j_gene: TRBJ2-7
CDR3aa: CATSRDGTVYEQYF

v_gene: TRBV7-8
j_gene: TRBJ1-5
CDR3aa: CASSLLGQGGNQPQHF

v_gene: TRBV7-6
j_gene: TRBJ2-1
CDR3aa: CASSLLRDGRNEQFF

v_gene: TRBV5-5
j_gene: TRBJ1-3
CDR3aa: CASSLGRGQGNTIYF

v_gene: TRBV15
j_gene: TRBJ2-5
CDR3aa: CATSNWRDSQGTQYF

v_gene: TRBV28
j_gene: TRBJ2-5
CDR3aa: CASSFQGTGETQYF

v_gene: TRBV29-1
j_gene: TRBJ2-3
CDR3aa: CSVGGQITDTQYF

v_gene: TRBV7-6
j_gene: TRBJ1-1
CDR3aa: CASSQSRGTEAFF

v_gene: TRBV6-1
j_gene: TRBJ2-7
CDR3aa: CASSEGESYEQYF

v_gene: TRBV9
j_gene: TRBJ2-7
CDR3aa: CASSPRDRVGEQYF

v_gene: TRBV10-3
j_gene: TRBJ2-1
CDR3aa: CAISESKGQGTKQFF

v_gene: TRBV7-9
j_gene: TRBJ2-5
CDR3aa: CASSLPVQAGEAQYF

v_gene: TRBV29-1
j_gene: TRBJ2-6
CDR3aa: CSVVEFWDRGNSGANVLTF

v_gene: TRBV9
j_gene: TRBJ2-1
CDR3aa: CASSPGLAGVYNEQFF